Listed here is a single T cell receptor (beta chain). Its antigen remains unknown. The source of the sample is a study of T cell repertoires in cytomegalovirus infection. On the study more broadly: HLA-B-restricted CMV epitopes that are well studied were used alongside recently identified HLA-C-restricted ones.

Study-wide points: Ex vivo, HLA-C-restricted CMV-specific TCR beta clonotypes prevailed over the rest of the response.

MiXCR, run by TCRdb on the reads, gives a single entry per CDR3 protein. The sample consists of around 230,000 distinct CDR3 sequences, about 40% of them appearing once. Germline V CDR1 and CDR2: MDHEN, SYDVKM. CDR3 size: 13 residues. Trimming removed 4 bases at V and 6 bases at J, with 12 bases between. The sample was CD8+ T cells from cultured PBMCs, taken from culture after CMV antigen stimulation. This receptor was obtained from a human donor in good health (CMV status not recorded). Some clones in this sample may be carry-over from other donors' samples. This chain connects TRBV28 to TRBJ1-1, with D unresolved. The CDR3 here is CASSSFVAAEAFF. DNA of the CDR3: TGTGCCAGCAGTTCTTTCGTGGCAGCTGAAGCTTTCTTT. Full variable domain (remainder filled in from reference TRBV28 and TRBJ1-1): DVKVTQSSRYLVKRTGEKVFLECVQDMDHENMFWYRQDPGLGLRLIYFSYDVKMKEKGDIPEGYSVSREKKERFSLILESASTNQTSMYLCASSSFVAAEAFFGQGTRLTVV.